This is a list of T cell receptor beta chains from one sample in a study of shared clonotypes between healthy human individuals. Some clones are missing from TCRdb's copy, which holds only in-frame ones; the method was immunoSEQ multiplex PCR. The table has 2 million to 3 million clones, approximately 93% seen once. Sequencing was done on a sample of naive CD4+ T cells from PBMCs. These receptors were obtained from a man between 18 and 29 years old in good health. Some clones in this sample may be carry-over from other donors' samples. Each CDR3 is given with its conserved first and last residue. The D gene is left open where the match is weak. Size is omitted from some rows. Given values are once, few, many or a class for expanded clones.

V gene,D gene,J gene,clone size,CDR3 DNA,CDR3 protein
TRBV29-1,NA,TRBJ2-7,NA,TGCAGCGTTGTGTCCGACAGCTACGAGCAGTACTTC,CSVVSDSYEQYF
TRBV29-1,NA,TRBJ1-2,NA,TGCAGCTCCTACAACTATGGCTACACCTTC,CSSYNYGYTF
TRBV15,NA,TRBJ1-6,NA,TGTGCCACCAGCAGAGAGACAGTCAGCTCCTATAATTCACCCCTCCACTTT,CATSRETVSSYNSPLHF
TRBV5-1,NA,TRBJ2-5,NA,TGCGCCAGCAGCTTGGGGCTGCTGCAAGAGACCCAGTACTTC,CASSLGLLQETQYF
TRBV2,NA,TRBJ2-3,NA,TGTGCCAGCTTTTTGAGCACAGATACGCAGTATTTT,CASFLSTDTQYF
TRBV6-4,NA,TRBJ2-2,NA,TGTGCCAGCAGTCTTGAAATCACCGGGGAGCTGTTTTTT,CASSLEITGELFF
TRBV29-1,NA,TRBJ2-5,NA,TGCAGCGTTGGAACAGTTTACGAGACCCAGTACTTC,CSVGTVYETQYF
TRBV5-1,NA,TRBJ2-1,NA,TGCGCCAGCAGCTTGAGACTAGGCGTATATGAGCAGTTCTTC,CASSLRLGVYEQFF
TRBV11-3,NA,TRBJ1-5,once,TGTGCCAGCAGATACCGGACGGCCAGGCAGCATTTT,CASRYRTARQHF
TRBV5-1,TRBD2,TRBJ2-2,NA,TGCGCCAGCAGCTATGGACTAGCGGCTAACACCGGGGAGCTGTTTTTT,CASSYGLAANTGELFF
TRBV11-2,TRBD1,TRBJ2-1,NA,TGTGCCAGCAGCGCAGGACAGGGCGAATACAATGAGCAGTTCTTC,CASSAGQGEYNEQFF
TRBV5-5,NA,TRBJ2-5,NA,TGTGCCAGCAGCTTGGACAGGCAAGAGACCCAGTACTTC,CASSLDRQETQYF
TRBV4-2,TRBD2,TRBJ2-7,NA,TGTGCCAGCAGCCAAGTAACTAGCGGGAACTACGAGCAGTACTTC,CASSQVTSGNYEQYF
TRBV2,NA,TRBJ2-1,NA,TGTGCCAGCAGTGAAGCAGGTCTGATGGCTTATTACAATGAGCAGTTCTTC,CASSEAGLMAYYNEQFF
TRBV19,NA,TRBJ1-1,NA,TGTGCCAGTAGTATAGGTCGGCAGCTGAACACTGAAGCTTTCTTT,CASSIGRQLNTEAFF
TRBV19,NA,TRBJ1-1,NA,TGTGCCAGTAGGCCCTCGGGGAGGGGGTACATGAACACTGAAGCTTTCTTT,CASRPSGRGYMNTEAFF
TRBV4-3,NA,TRBJ2-7,NA,TGCGCCAGCAGCCAAGTCTACACCATCACTTCCTACGAGCAGTACTTC,CASSQVYTITSYEQYF
TRBV15,NA,TRBJ1-5,NA,TGTGCCACCAGCAGAGATTGGGCAGGGCACCAGCCCCAGCATTTT,CATSRDWAGHQPQHF
TRBV6-6,NA,TRBJ2-2,NA,TGTGCCACCTCCCGAGGGGTGAACACCGGGGAGCTGTTTTTT,CATSRGVNTGELFF
TRBV6-6,NA,TRBJ2-5,once,TGTGCCAGCAGTTACAGGGCAGGTTACCAAGAGACCCAGTACTTC,CASSYRAGYQETQYF
TRBV18,NA,TRBJ1-3,NA,TGTGCCAGCTCAGCCCAGGGGCCTGGAAACACCATATATTTT,CASSAQGPGNTIYF
TRBV7-8,NA,TRBJ1-5,once,TGTGCCAGCAGCTTTACAGAAAATCAGCCCCAGCATTTT,CASSFTENQPQHF
TRBV7-2,NA,TRBJ2-7,NA,TGTGCCAGCAGCTCCCAGGGTGGCGGGATCTACGAGCAGTACTTC,CASSSQGGGIYEQYF
TRBV15,NA,TRBJ2-3,NA,TGTGCCACCAGCAGAGATCGAGGAGGGAGTTTGGATACGCAGTATTTT,CATSRDRGGSLDTQYF
TRBV27,NA,TRBJ2-4,NA,TGTGCCAGCAGGATGACTGACAGTCCAGGGACCAAAAACATTCAGTACTTC,CASRMTDSPGTKNIQYF
TRBV18,NA,TRBJ1-2,NA,TGTGCCAGCTCACCAGGGCTCGGCTATGGCTACACCTTC,CASSPGLGYGYTF
TRBV18,NA,TRBJ2-7,NA,TGTGCCAGCTCACCTACCGGACCCACTATCGACGAGCAGTACTTC,CASSPTGPTIDEQYF
TRBV28,TRBD1,TRBJ1-2,NA,TGTGCCAGCAGTTTAACGGGACAGGGGGCTGCTGGCTACACCTTC,CASSLTGQGAAGYTF
TRBV6-6,TRBD1,TRBJ2-7,NA,TGTGCCAGCAGTTACTCGACAGGGAACCAGTACTTC,CASSYSTGNQYF
TRBV9,NA,TRBJ1-4,NA,TGTGCCAGCAGCGCGACGGAGGGTGAAAAACTGTTTTTT,CASSATEGEKLFF
TRBV7-2,TRBD2,TRBJ2-5,NA,TGTGCCAGCAGCCCACTAGGTCGGCTAGCGGGAGGGGCGGCCCAGTACTTC,CASSPLGRLAGGAAQYF
TRBV2,NA,TRBJ2-7,NA,TGTGCCGGAGCGGAGGGGGGCCCGTACGAGCAGTACTTC,CAGAEGGPYEQYF
TRBV10-1,NA,TRBJ1-2,NA,TGCGCCAGCAGTGAGGGGCCCAACTATGGCTACACCTTC,CASSEGPNYGYTF
TRBV5-1,NA,TRBJ1-1,few,TGCGCCAGCACCCCGGGCCCAGAGGGGACTGAAGCTTTCTTT,CASTPGPEGTEAFF
TRBV6-5,NA,TRBJ2-7,NA,TGTGCCAGCTGGCGAGCGGGCTCCTACGAGCAGTACTTC,CASWRAGSYEQYF
TRBV25-1,TRBD2,TRBJ2-7,NA,TGTGCCAGCAGTGAAACTAGCGGGGCGACCTACGAGCAGTACTTC,CASSETSGATYEQYF
TRBV5-1,TRBD1,TRBJ2-2,NA,TGCGCCAGCGGGACAGGGGGCCTCGGCGGGGAGCTGTTTTTT,CASGTGGLGGELFF
TRBV9,NA,TRBJ2-2,NA,TGTGCCAGCAGCGTACATGGATCCGGGGAGCTGTTTTTT,CASSVHGSGELFF
TRBV27,NA,TRBJ2-5,once,TGTGCCAGCAGTGACATGGGAATCCAAGAGACCCAGTACTTC,CASSDMGIQETQYF
TRBV9,NA,TRBJ2-6,NA,TGTGCCAGCGGTCAGGGGTCCGGGGCCAACGTCCTGACTTTC,CASGQGSGANVLTF
TRBV19,NA,TRBJ1-1,NA,TGTGCCAGTAGTATTGGATACCGGGGGAGAGGTGGAAACACTGAAGCTTTCTTT,CASSIGYRGRGGNTEAFF
TRBV28,TRBD2,TRBJ2-7,NA,TGTGCCAGCAGTTTAATGTCCCTAGCGGGCTCCTACGAGCAGTACTTC,CASSLMSLAGSYEQYF
TRBV6-6,NA,TRBJ2-2,NA,TGTGCCAGCACCAGGGGATACACCGGGGAGCTGTTTTTT,CASTRGYTGELFF
TRBV6-1,NA,TRBJ2-1,NA,TGTGCCAGCAGTGAATCCGGGACTGGCAAGGTCTTC,CASSESGTGKVF
TRBV5-6,NA,TRBJ2-3,NA,TGTGCCAGCAGCTCAGGGCCGGGGCGCACAGATACGCAGTATTTT,CASSSGPGRTDTQYF
TRBV6-5,NA,TRBJ1-3,NA,TGTGCCAGCAGTAGAGGAACCGGCTCTGGAAACACCATATATTTT,CASSRGTGSGNTIYF
TRBV2,NA,TRBJ2-7,NA,TGTGCCAGCAGACAGGAGAGCTACGAGCAGTACTTC,CASRQESYEQYF
TRBV5-1,TRBD2,TRBJ2-1,once,TGCGCCAGCAGCCTCCTCTTAGCGGGAGGGCCGGATGAGCAGTTCTTC,CASSLLLAGGPDEQFF
TRBV7-2,TRBD1,TRBJ1-1,once,TGTGCCAGCAGCTACGACGGACAGGCCAACACTGAAGCTTTCTTT,CASSYDGQANTEAFF